The 9 T cell receptor beta chains given below trace back to one sample, sequenced in a study of T-cell reconstitution after alpha-beta-depleted transplantation in children (dated by TCRdb to about 2016). Explained via the paper, the treatment or condition label denotes: allogeneic hematopoietic cell transplantation with graft depleted of TCRalphabeta T cells and CD19 B cells. Receptor amplification or capture employed PCR. Sequenced on an Illumina HiSeq 2500. TCR library preparation used molecular barcoding, with unique molecular identifiers applied to normalize quantification of the TCRbeta repertoire. Using fastp trimming at Q25 and MiXCR clonotype assembly, TCRdb reanalyzed the public sequencing data and kept in-frame beta chains. One record per CDR3 amino acid sequence lists the most common genes and DNA. The sample data list 300,000 to 400,000 distinct CDR3 sequences, and 23% of these were observed just once. In total, the top ten clones hold roughly 9.8% of the sample.

The sequencing used PBMCs, mostly from graft donor cells, collected 180 days after TCRalphabeta/CD19-depleted stem cell transplant. These TCRs come from a male patient under 18 who had a stem cell transplant for acute lymphoblastic leukemia, so the T cells may come from the graft donor.

CDR3 nucleotides: TGTGCCAGCAGTTTATCGGGCCTAGTCCCCTACGAGCAGTACTTC. Translating it yields CASSLSGLVPYEQYF. This chain joins TRBV27 and TRBJ2-7; D is ambiguous. The V end lost 0 bases, the J end lost 2 bases, and 11 bases lay between the germline ends. Per germline, CDR1 MNHEY and CDR2 SMNVEV (reference sequence). This CDR3 has 15 amino acids.

This chain uses TRBV12-3 or TRBV12-4 with TRBJ1-2; a possible D gene is TRBD1 (5 bases). The V end was cut by 3 bases, the J end by 0 bases, with 11 bases between. This CDR3 has 15 amino acids. The CDR3 bases are TGTGCCAGCAGTTTTGGGCAGGGCACTAACTATGGCTACACCTTC. Amino acids: CASSFGQGTNYGYTF.

The chain combines TRBV29-1 with TRBJ2-1; 9 positions agree with TRBD2. The germline gives CDR1 SQVTM, CDR2 ANQGSEA. Trimming removed 4 bases from V and 6 bases from J; junction bases left unmatched: 7. This CDR3 contains 14 residues. The CDR3 loop is CSVGSGSKINEQFF. CDR3 DNA sequence: TGCAGCGTTGGTAGCGGGAGTAAGATCAATGAGCAGTTCTTC.

The sample holds many counts of this clonotype. In DNA form, the CDR3 reads TGCGCCAGCAGCTTGGTTCGACTAGCGGGATTAGACACAGATACGCAGTATTTT. Residues: CASSLVRLAGLDTDTQYF. J is TRBJ2-3 and V is TRBV5-1, with 11 bases lining up with TRBD2. The junction had 8 bases not matched to a gene; V was cut back by 0 bases and J by 2 bases. This CDR3 comprises 18 residues. Germline CDR1 is SGHRS and CDR2 is YFSETQ.

The J gene is TRBJ2-1, the V gene TRBV5-8; D possibly corresponds to TRBD2 (5 bases). The germline V gene encodes CDR1 SGHTS and CDR2 YDEGEE. Trimming stripped 0 bases from V and 3 bases from J, with 13 bases between. There are 16 residues in the CDR3. The CDR3 reads CASSLGTGLRYNEQFF. The CDR3 nucleotides are TGTGCCAGCAGCTTGGGGACGGGGTTGCGCTACAATGAGCAGTTCTTC.

The sample holds many counts of this clonotype. The rearrangement links TRBV10-3 to TRBJ2-5; 8 positions match TRBD1. The CDR3 has 14 residues. The germline gives CDR1 ENHRY, CDR2 SYGVKD. Losses at the gene ends were 5 bases for V and 4 bases for J; bases not matched to a gene: 6. CDR3 residues: CAISPGQERETQYF. DNA for the CDR3: TGTGCCATCAGTCCGGGACAGGAAAGAGAGACCCAGTACTTC.

In its sample, this clonotype was seen a few times. The rearrangement links TRBV20-1 to TRBJ2-7, with D perhaps TRBD2 (5 bases). Germline CDR1 reads DFQATT; CDR2 reads SNEGSKA (reference sequence). Between the trimmed V and J ends, which lost 0 bases and 0 bases, there was a span of 12 bases. The CDR3 length is 15 residues. Here the CDR3 DNA reads TGCAGTGCTAGAGATCGAACTGGGAGCTCCTACGAGCAGTACTTC. This encodes CSARDRTGSSYEQYF.

This clonotype was detected only a few times. The chain employs TRBV25-1 and TRBJ2-2; D uncertain. CDR3 size: 14 residues. The germline gives CDR1 MGHDK, CDR2 SYGVNS. Trimming cost V 2 bases and J 4 bases, with 8 bases left between them. As DNA, the CDR3 is TGTGCCAGCAGTGAACTAAGGGTCACCGGGGAGCTGTTTTTT. Translated, it gives CASSELRVTGELFF. Together with reference TRBV25-1 and TRBJ2-2, the CDR3 gives the full variable domain: EADIYQTPRYLVIGTGKKITLECSQTMGHDKMYWYQQDPGMELHLIHYSYGVNSTEKGDLSSESTVSRIRTEHFPLTLESARPSHTSQYLCASSELRVTGELFFGEGSRLTVL.

This clonotype was observed a handful of times. V is TRBV29-1 and J is TRBJ2-7; weak D call: TRBD2 (5 bases). This CDR3 has 15 residues. Germline V gene lookup returns CDR1 SQVTM and CDR2 ANQGSEA. The ends were cut back, 5 bases at V and 3 bases at J, with 20 bases in the middle. CDR3 bases: TGCAGCGTTCACGTACCCCAAGGGAGAAGCTACGAGCAGTACTTC. This translates into CSVHVPQGRSYEQYF.